The table lists the clone carrying this TCR beta chain with a count of one. The junction and the germline gene differ at one end; a read error may be behind it. Looked up from germline, CDR1 is WNHNN and CDR2 is SYGVQD (reference sequence). The CDR3 spans 13 residues. The data are from a study of blood T cell repertoires in COVID-19. Study context: The United States, Italy and Spain supplied acute and convalescent COVID-19 samples. PBMCs, B-cell-depleted T cells, or T cells were the source of the cDNA or gDNA that made up the material.

In the authors' workflow: Estimation of nucleated cell counts relied on the amplification of reference gene primers. TCRdb's table, derived via immunoSEQ multiplex PCR, lists solely in-frame clones and lacks some. D and trimming were read from the DNA, whereas the V and J calls and clone size are those reported in that table. The sample lists around 310,000 clones, roughly 90% occurring once. In Seattle, patients joined the study during active infection and were tracked longitudinally. The sequenced sample was peripheral blood. This chain uses TRBV10-1 with TRBJ2-2; tentative D call: TRBD2 (5 bases). The TCR originated in a woman aged 25 to 39 with COVID-19, enrolled during active disease. The DNA for the CDR3 is TGCGCCAGCAGTGGTGTGGGAACCGGGGAACTGTTTTTT. It yields the protein CASSGVGTGELFF.